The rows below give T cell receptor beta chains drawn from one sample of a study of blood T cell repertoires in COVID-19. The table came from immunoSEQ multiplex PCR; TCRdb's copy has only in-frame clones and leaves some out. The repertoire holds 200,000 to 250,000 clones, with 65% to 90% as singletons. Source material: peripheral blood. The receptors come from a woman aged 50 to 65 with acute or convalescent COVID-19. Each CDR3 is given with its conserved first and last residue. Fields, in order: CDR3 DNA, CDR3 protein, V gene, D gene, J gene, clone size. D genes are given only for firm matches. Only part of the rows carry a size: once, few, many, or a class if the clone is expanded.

cdr3_nt: TGTGCCAGCAGCCCCGGGACTAGCGGGAGCAATGAGCAGTTCTTC
cdr3_aa: CASSPGTSGSNEQFF
v_call: TRBV5-4
d_call: TRBD2
j_call: TRBJ2-1
clone_size: -

cdr3_nt: TGTGCCAGCACTCAGGGGGCGGAAAAACTGTTTTTT
cdr3_aa: CASTQGAEKLFF
v_call: TRBV2
d_call: TRBD1
j_call: TRBJ1-4
clone_size: -

cdr3_nt: TGTGCCAGCAGCCCAGGGATCTACGAGCAGTACTTC
cdr3_aa: CASSPGIYEQYF
v_call: TRBV3-1/TRBV3-2
d_call: -
j_call: TRBJ2-7
clone_size: -

cdr3_nt: TGCAGGGAGGCGACAGGTGCCGGCTATGGCTACACCTTC
cdr3_aa: CREATGAGYGYTF
v_call: TRBV29-1
d_call: -
j_call: TRBJ1-2
clone_size: -

cdr3_nt: TGTGCCAGCAGCAAAGGGACAGGGGGCGGCAATCAGCCCCAGCATTTT
cdr3_aa: CASSKGTGGGNQPQHF
v_call: TRBV21-1
d_call: -
j_call: TRBJ1-5
clone_size: once

cdr3_nt: TGTGCCAGCAGAATCACCGGAGGTGGTGAAAAACTGTTTTTT
cdr3_aa: CASRITGGGEKLFF
v_call: TRBV6-5
d_call: -
j_call: TRBJ1-4
clone_size: -

cdr3_nt: TGTGCCAGCAGTTGGGACAGGGGGACGCTCAACTATGGCTACACCTTC
cdr3_aa: CASSWDRGTLNYGYTF
v_call: TRBV5-4
d_call: TRBD1
j_call: TRBJ1-2
clone_size: -

cdr3_nt: TGCGCCAGCAGCGCGGTGGCAGGGGTGAACACCGGGGAGCTGTTTTTT
cdr3_aa: CASSAVAGVNTGELFF
v_call: TRBV4-1
d_call: -
j_call: TRBJ2-2
clone_size: -

cdr3_nt: TGTGCCGCGGGGGGGCGCGGCTCCTACAATGAGCAGTTCTTC
cdr3_aa: CAAGGRGSYNEQFF
v_call: TRBV25-1
d_call: TRBD2
j_call: TRBJ2-1
clone_size: -

cdr3_nt: TGTGCCAGCAGCCCAGGGGTCTGGCAGCCCCAGCATTTT
cdr3_aa: CASSPGVWQPQHF
v_call: TRBV7-2
d_call: -
j_call: TRBJ1-5
clone_size: -

cdr3_nt: TGTGCCTGGAGTGTCGGAGGGTCCAATGAGCAGTTCTTC
cdr3_aa: CAWSVGGSNEQFF
v_call: TRBV30
d_call: -
j_call: TRBJ2-1
clone_size: -

cdr3_nt: TGTGCCTGGAGGTTGCGGGGGGCGGACACCGGGGAGCTGTTTTTT
cdr3_aa: CAWRLRGADTGELFF
v_call: TRBV30
d_call: TRBD2
j_call: TRBJ2-2
clone_size: once

cdr3_nt: TGTGCCAGCACACTCCCAGGTCCCGAGCAGTACTTC
cdr3_aa: CASTLPGPEQYF
v_call: TRBV6-5
d_call: -
j_call: TRBJ2-7
clone_size: -

cdr3_nt: TGTGCCAGCAGTTTAGGCTTCAACAGTTCACCCCTCCACTTT
cdr3_aa: CASSLGFNSSPLHF
v_call: TRBV27
d_call: -
j_call: TRBJ1-6
clone_size: -

cdr3_nt: TGCAGTGCTAGAGCTTATGGCTACACCTTC
cdr3_aa: CSARAYGYTF
v_call: TRBV20-1
d_call: -
j_call: TRBJ1-2
clone_size: few

cdr3_nt: TGTGCCAGCAGCTTATTACTAGCGGGAGTAAGCTCCTACAATGAGCAGTTCTTC
cdr3_aa: CASSLLLAGVSSYNEQFF
v_call: TRBV7-6
d_call: TRBD2
j_call: TRBJ2-1
clone_size: -

cdr3_nt: TGTGCCAGCAGCGTTAACCAGGGAATTAGGAATGAGCAGTTCTTC
cdr3_aa: CASSVNQGIRNEQFF
v_call: TRBV11-3
d_call: -
j_call: TRBJ2-1
clone_size: -

cdr3_nt: TGTGCCAGCAGCCTATCTCAGGCCGGGGAGCTGTTTTTT
cdr3_aa: CASSLSQAGELFF
v_call: TRBV3-1/TRBV3-2
d_call: -
j_call: TRBJ2-2
clone_size: -

cdr3_nt: TGTGCCAGCAGCCGACAGGGGGTAGGCTATGGCTACACCTTC
cdr3_aa: CASSRQGVGYGYTF
v_call: TRBV7-9
d_call: TRBD1
j_call: TRBJ1-2
clone_size: -

cdr3_nt: TGTGCCAGCAGTTACCGGGGACAAAGTGTGTCCTATAATTCACCCCTCCACTTT
cdr3_aa: CASSYRGQSVSYNSPLHF
v_call: TRBV6-2/TRBV6-3
d_call: -
j_call: TRBJ1-6
clone_size: -

cdr3_nt: TGTGCCAGCTCACGGCCCTGGTCTAGCGGGAGAGTAGAGACCCAGTACTTC
cdr3_aa: CASSRPWSSGRVETQYF
v_call: TRBV18
d_call: TRBD2
j_call: TRBJ2-5
clone_size: -

cdr3_nt: TGTGCCTGGAGTCGGAGCTATGGCTACACCTTC
cdr3_aa: CAWSRSYGYTF
v_call: TRBV30
d_call: -
j_call: TRBJ1-2
clone_size: -

cdr3_nt: TGTGCCAGCAGCTTAGCGGGACTAGCGGGGGCGAAACATACGCAGTATTTT
cdr3_aa: CASSLAGLAGAKHTQYF
v_call: TRBV7-2
d_call: TRBD2
j_call: TRBJ2-3
clone_size: -

cdr3_nt: TGTGCCAGCAGCCTTGGACTAGCGGCGATCTACGAGCAGTACTTC
cdr3_aa: CASSLGLAAIYEQYF
v_call: TRBV7-8
d_call: TRBD2
j_call: TRBJ2-7
clone_size: few

cdr3_nt: TGTGCCAGCAGCCCCAGGACAATTCCAGATACGCAGTATTTT
cdr3_aa: CASSPRTIPDTQYF
v_call: TRBV7-9
d_call: -
j_call: TRBJ2-3
clone_size: -

cdr3_nt: TGTGCCTGGACACGGAGTTTTAGGGAGACCCAGTACTTC
cdr3_aa: CAWTRSFRETQYF
v_call: TRBV30
d_call: -
j_call: TRBJ2-5
clone_size: -

cdr3_nt: TGTGCCATCAGTGATCCAGGGGGCGCATATGAAAAACTGTTTTTT
cdr3_aa: CAISDPGGAYEKLFF
v_call: TRBV10-3
d_call: TRBD1
j_call: TRBJ1-4
clone_size: -

cdr3_nt: TGTGCCAGCAGCGTGGGCAGGGACTATAATTCACCCCTCCACTTT
cdr3_aa: CASSVGRDYNSPLHF
v_call: TRBV6-5
d_call: -
j_call: TRBJ1-6
clone_size: many

cdr3_nt: TGTGCCTGGAGTGGCACAGGGAATGGCTACACCTTC
cdr3_aa: CAWSGTGNGYTF
v_call: TRBV30
d_call: -
j_call: TRBJ1-2
clone_size: once

cdr3_nt: TGTGCCAGCAGTGGATCTTCAATCGGGACAGGGGGCACTGAAGCTTTCTTT
cdr3_aa: CASSGSSIGTGGTEAFF
v_call: TRBV6-4
d_call: TRBD1
j_call: TRBJ1-1
clone_size: -

cdr3_nt: TGCGCCAGCAGCTTGGCGGGGAGGCAGAGGGGAGAGACCCAGTACTTC
cdr3_aa: CASSLAGRQRGETQYF
v_call: TRBV5-1
d_call: -
j_call: TRBJ2-5
clone_size: -

cdr3_nt: TGTGCCAGTAGTGCGGACAGGGCAAGTGGCTACACCTTC
cdr3_aa: CASSADRASGYTF
v_call: TRBV19
d_call: TRBD1
j_call: TRBJ1-2
clone_size: -

cdr3_nt: TGTGCCAGTAGTTCCGGGAGAAATCAGCCCCAGCATTTT
cdr3_aa: CASSSGRNQPQHF
v_call: TRBV19
d_call: -
j_call: TRBJ1-5
clone_size: -

cdr3_nt: TGTGCCAGCAGCTTAGCAGGGGGGAACACTGAAGCTTTCTTT
cdr3_aa: CASSLAGGNTEAFF
v_call: TRBV7-2
d_call: -
j_call: TRBJ1-1
clone_size: -

cdr3_nt: TGTGCCAGCAGGGCGGGACTCCCCAGCCCTGGAAACACCATATATTTT
cdr3_aa: CASRAGLPSPGNTIYF
v_call: TRBV3-1/TRBV3-2
d_call: -
j_call: TRBJ1-3
clone_size: -

cdr3_nt: TGCGCCAGCGGGCTTCGGGGTAGCATGGGAGAGACCCAGTACTTC
cdr3_aa: CASGLRGSMGETQYF
v_call: TRBV5-1
d_call: -
j_call: TRBJ2-5
clone_size: -

cdr3_nt: TGTGCCAGCAGCCCGTCGGGCCTGCGGCCTGACTACTCACCCCTCCACTTT
cdr3_aa: CASSPSGLRPDYSPLHF
v_call: TRBV5-4
d_call: -
j_call: TRBJ1-6
clone_size: -

cdr3_nt: TGTGCCAGCAGCTTCCGTACCCCGACCGGGACTAGGTACAATGAGCAGTTCTTC
cdr3_aa: CASSFRTPTGTRYNEQFF
v_call: TRBV28
d_call: TRBD2
j_call: TRBJ2-1
clone_size: -

cdr3_nt: TGTGCCAGCAGCTTGAATATCCCAGGGGGCATCGGCACTGAAGCTTTCTTT
cdr3_aa: CASSLNIPGGIGTEAFF
v_call: TRBV5-5
d_call: TRBD1
j_call: TRBJ1-1
clone_size: -

cdr3_nt: TGCGCCAGCAGCAACTCCGGGACAGTCAACACCGGGGAGCTGTTTTTT
cdr3_aa: CASSNSGTVNTGELFF
v_call: TRBV5-1
d_call: TRBD1
j_call: TRBJ2-2
clone_size: -